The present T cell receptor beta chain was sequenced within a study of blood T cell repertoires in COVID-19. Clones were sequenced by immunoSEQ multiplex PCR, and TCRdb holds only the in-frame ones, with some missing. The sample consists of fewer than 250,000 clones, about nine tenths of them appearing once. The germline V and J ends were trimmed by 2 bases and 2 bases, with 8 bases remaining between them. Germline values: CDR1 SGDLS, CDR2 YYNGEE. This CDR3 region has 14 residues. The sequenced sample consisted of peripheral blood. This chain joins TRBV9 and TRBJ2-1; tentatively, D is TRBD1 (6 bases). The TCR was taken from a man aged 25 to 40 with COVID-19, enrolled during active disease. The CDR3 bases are TGTGCCAGCAGCGTGCAGGGGACCTACAATGAGCAGTTCTTC. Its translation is CASSVQGTYNEQFF.